This T cell receptor (beta chain) was sequenced in a study of T cells after yellow fever vaccination. General study points: Relatively few clonotypes were ones that appeared in both CD4 and CD8 compartments. The secondary response showed a weaker magnitude and a faster peak, day 5 versus 15.

This clonotype was seen more than once but under ten times. The antigen remains unidentified. A universal primer site and UMIs were added as TCR cDNA was made by 5'RACE template switching. TCRdb re-analysed the 5' RACE reads in MiXCR, keeping a single row per CDR3 protein. The sample shows some 560,000 distinct CDR3 sequences, about 17% of them seen only once. The length of the CDR3 is 15 residues. Germline CDR1 and CDR2: MGHRA and YSYEKL. V shed 1 base and J 6 bases; nucleotides not matched to a gene: 5. The chain combines TRBV4-1 with TRBJ2-3; TRBD2 matches at 9 bases. The clonotype was recovered from a man between 18 and 35 years old who received the YFV17D yellow fever vaccine. The sample in question was PBMCs, obtained 5 days after the first yellow fever vaccination. The CDR3 loop is CASSQGAGGPDTQYF. The CDR3 DNA is TGCGCCAGCAGCCAAGGGGCGGGGGGGCCTGATACGCAGTATTTT.